The sequence of this TCR beta chain was determined in a study of T cell responses to AZD1222 COVID-19 vaccine. V gave up 4 bases and J gave up 6 bases, with 15 bases separating them. Germline V lookup: CDR1 SQVTM, CDR2 ANQGSEA. The length of the CDR3 is 14 residues. The study's findings and limits: At baseline, just six AZD1222 recipients tested seropositive. Scientists sampled the repertoires only once the peak T cell response had passed.

Libraries were prepared by immunoSEQ multiplex PCR; TCRdb keeps only in-frame clonotypes and omits some of them. Seen here are roughly 150,000 clones, about 93% observed once, and the top ten hold over 8%. This clone was counted only a few times. The antigen is not known. Sequences were derived from peripheral blood, sampled on day 0 of AZD1222 vaccination. This TCR derives from an adult in good health. The V gene is TRBV29-1, the J gene TRBJ2-2; D may be TRBD1 (5 bases). The CDR3 is CSVGDTGDPGELFF. The CDR3 DNA is TGCAGCGTTGGAGATACAGGTGATCCCGGGGAGCTGTTTTTT.